One T cell receptor (beta chain) is described in this entry. Which cohort a participant joined came from the clinical history participants gave. Repertoires were generated with immunoSEQ multiplex PCR, while TCRdb's copy carries only in-frame clones and drops some. The table shows a few hundred thousand clones, with roughly 88% occurring only once. The data belong to a study of blood T cell repertoires in COVID-19. Study overall: The cDNA or gDNA used as material had been derived from T cells, B-cell-depleted T cells, or PBMCs.

This receptor was taken from a man aged 18-30 years who had recovered from COVID-19. The source material was PBMCs or T cells enriched from blood (not recorded which).

The CDR3 DNA reads TGTGCCAGCAGCTCCGGTAACGAGCAGTACTTC. Its translation is CASSSGNEQYF. The chain joins TRBV12-3 or TRBV12-4 to TRBJ2-7; D is unclear. Deletions cut 6 bases from V and 5 bases from J, with 8 bases between. The length of the CDR3 is 11 residues.